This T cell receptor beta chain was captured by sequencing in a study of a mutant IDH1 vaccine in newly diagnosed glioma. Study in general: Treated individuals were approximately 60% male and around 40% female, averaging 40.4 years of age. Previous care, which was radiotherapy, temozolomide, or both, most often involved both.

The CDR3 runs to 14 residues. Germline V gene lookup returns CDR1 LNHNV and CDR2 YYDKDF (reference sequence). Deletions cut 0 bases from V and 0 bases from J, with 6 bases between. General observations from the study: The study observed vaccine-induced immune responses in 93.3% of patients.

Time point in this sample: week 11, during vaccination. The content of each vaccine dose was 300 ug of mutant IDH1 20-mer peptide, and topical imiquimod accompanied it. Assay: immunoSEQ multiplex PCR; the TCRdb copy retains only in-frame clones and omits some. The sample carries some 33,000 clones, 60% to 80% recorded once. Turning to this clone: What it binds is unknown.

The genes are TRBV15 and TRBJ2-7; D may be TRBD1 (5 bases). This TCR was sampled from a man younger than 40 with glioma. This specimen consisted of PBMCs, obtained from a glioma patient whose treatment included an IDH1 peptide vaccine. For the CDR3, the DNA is TGTGCCACCAGCAGAGAGGGGCTCTCCTACGAGCAGTACTTC. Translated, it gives CATSREGLSYEQYF. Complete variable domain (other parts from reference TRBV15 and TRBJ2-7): DAMVIQNPRYQVTQFGKPVTLSCSQTLNHNVMYWYQQKSSQAPKLLFHYYDKDFNNEADTPDNFQSRRPNTSFCFLDIRSPGLGDTAMYLCATSREGLSYEQYFGPGTRLTVT.